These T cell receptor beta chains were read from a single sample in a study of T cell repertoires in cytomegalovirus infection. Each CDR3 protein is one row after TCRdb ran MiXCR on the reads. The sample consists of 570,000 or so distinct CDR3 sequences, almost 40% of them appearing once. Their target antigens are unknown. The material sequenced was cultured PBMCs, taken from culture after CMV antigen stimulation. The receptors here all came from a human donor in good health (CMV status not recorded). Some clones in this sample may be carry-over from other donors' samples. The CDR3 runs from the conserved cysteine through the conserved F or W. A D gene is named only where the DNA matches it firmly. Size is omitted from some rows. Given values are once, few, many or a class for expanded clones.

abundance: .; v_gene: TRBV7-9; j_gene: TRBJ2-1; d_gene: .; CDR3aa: CASRRGGPYNEQFF; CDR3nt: TGTGCCAGCAGGAGGGGGGGGCCGTACAATGAGCAGTTCTTC
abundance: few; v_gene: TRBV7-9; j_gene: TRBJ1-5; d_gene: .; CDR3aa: CASSHGAANQPQHF; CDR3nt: TGTGCCAGCAGCCACGGAGCAGCTAATCAGCCCCAGCATTTT
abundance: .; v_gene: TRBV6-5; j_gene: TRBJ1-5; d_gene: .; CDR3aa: CASRDYSSNQPQHF; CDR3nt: TGTGCCAGCAGGGATTATTCGAGCAATCAGCCCCAGCATTTT
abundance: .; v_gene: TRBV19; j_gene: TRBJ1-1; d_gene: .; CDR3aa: CASKGWQITEAFF; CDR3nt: TGTGCCAGTAAAGGTTGGCAGATCACTGAAGCTTTCTTT
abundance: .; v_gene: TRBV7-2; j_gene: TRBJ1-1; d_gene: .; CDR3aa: CASSLASGSAEAFF; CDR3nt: TGTGCCAGCAGCTTAGCATCAGGGTCGGCTGAAGCTTTCTTT
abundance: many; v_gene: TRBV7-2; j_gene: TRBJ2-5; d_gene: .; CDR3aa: CASSLARETQYF; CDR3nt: TGTGCCAGCAGCTTAGCCCGAGAGACCCAGTACTTC
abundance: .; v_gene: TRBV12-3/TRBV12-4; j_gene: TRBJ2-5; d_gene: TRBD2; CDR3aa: CASSSRTSGQETQYF; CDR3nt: TGTGCCAGCAGTTCGCGGACTAGCGGACAAGAGACCCAGTACTTC
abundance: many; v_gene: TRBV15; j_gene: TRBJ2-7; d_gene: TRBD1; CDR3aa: CATSRGTGGPYEQYF; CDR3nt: TGTGCCACCAGCAGGGGGACAGGGGGCCCCTACGAGCAGTACTTC
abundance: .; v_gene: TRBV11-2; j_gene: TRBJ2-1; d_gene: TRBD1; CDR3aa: CASRHGDRAYNEQFF; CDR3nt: TGTGCCAGCAGGCATGGGGACAGGGCCTACAATGAGCAGTTCTTC
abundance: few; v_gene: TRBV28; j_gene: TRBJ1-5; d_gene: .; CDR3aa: CASRVGADQPQHF; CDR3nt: TGTGCCAGCAGGGTGGGAGCAGATCAGCCCCAGCATTTT
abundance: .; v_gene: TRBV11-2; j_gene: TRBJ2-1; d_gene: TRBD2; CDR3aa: CASSLDIAGGYNEQFF; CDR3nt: TGTGCCAGCAGCTTAGACATAGCGGGGGGGTACAATGAGCAGTTCTTC
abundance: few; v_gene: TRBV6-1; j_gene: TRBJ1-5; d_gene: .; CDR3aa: CASSDWRLSNQPQHF; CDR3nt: TGTGCCAGCAGTGACTGGCGGCTCAGCAATCAGCCCCAGCATTTT
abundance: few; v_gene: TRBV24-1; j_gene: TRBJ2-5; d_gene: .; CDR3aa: CATSVGNQETQYF; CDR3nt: TGTGCCACCAGTGTGGGGAATCAAGAGACCCAGTACTTC
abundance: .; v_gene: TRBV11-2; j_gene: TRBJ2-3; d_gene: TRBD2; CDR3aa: CASSLVKRGLSTDTQYF; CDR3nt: TGTGCCAGCAGCTTGGTCAAGCGGGGACTTAGCACAGATACGCAGTATTTT
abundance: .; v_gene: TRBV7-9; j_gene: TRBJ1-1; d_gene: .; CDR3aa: CASSPQTANTEAFF; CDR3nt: TGTGCCAGCAGCCCTCAGACTGCGAACACTGAAGCTTTCTTT
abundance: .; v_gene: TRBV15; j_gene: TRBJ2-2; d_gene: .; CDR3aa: CATSRGDTGELFF; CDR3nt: TGTGCCACCAGCAGGGGGGACACCGGGGAGCTGTTTTTT
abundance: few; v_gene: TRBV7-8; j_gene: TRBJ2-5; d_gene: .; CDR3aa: CASSLDTGSRETQYF; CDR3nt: TGTGCCAGCAGCTTAGATACGGGGAGTCGAGAGACCCAGTACTTC
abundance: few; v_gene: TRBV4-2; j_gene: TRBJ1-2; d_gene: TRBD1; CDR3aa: CASSHILRGLHGYTF; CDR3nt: TGTGCCAGCAGCCACATACTCAGGGGGCTTCATGGCTACACCTTC
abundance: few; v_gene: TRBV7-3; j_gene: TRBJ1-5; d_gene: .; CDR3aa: CASSNKGDSNQPQHF; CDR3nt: TGTGCCAGCTCCAACAAGGGGGACAGCAATCAGCCCCAGCATTTT
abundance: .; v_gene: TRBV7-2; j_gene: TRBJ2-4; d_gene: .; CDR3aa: CASSLLGHEKNIQYF; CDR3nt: TGTGCCAGCAGCTTATTGGGGCACGAAAAAAACATTCAGTACTTC
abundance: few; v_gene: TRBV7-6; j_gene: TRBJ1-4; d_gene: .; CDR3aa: CASRPTGTLNEKLFF; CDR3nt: TGTGCCAGCAGGCCCACCGGGACACTTAATGAAAAACTGTTTTTT
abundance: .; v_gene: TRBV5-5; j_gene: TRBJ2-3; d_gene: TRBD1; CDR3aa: CASSPTRDRVIDTQYF; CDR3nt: TGTGCCAGCAGCCCAACGAGGGACAGGGTTATAGATACGCAGTATTTT
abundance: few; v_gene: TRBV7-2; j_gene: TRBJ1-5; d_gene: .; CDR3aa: CASSPRGRHQPQHF; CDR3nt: TGTGCCAGCAGCCCTCGGGGCAGGCATCAGCCCCAGCATTTT
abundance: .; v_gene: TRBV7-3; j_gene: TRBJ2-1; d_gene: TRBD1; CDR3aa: CASSYDRGDYNEQFF; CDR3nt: TGTGCCAGCAGTTACGACAGGGGAGACTACAATGAGCAGTTCTTC
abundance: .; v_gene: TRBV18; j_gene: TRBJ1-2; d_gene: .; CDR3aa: CASSPGRDTYGYTF; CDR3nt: TGTGCCAGCTCACCGGGTCGGGACACCTATGGCTACACCTTC
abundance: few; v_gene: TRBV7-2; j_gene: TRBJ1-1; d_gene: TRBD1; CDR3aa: CASSSTGGYTEAFF; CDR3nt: TGTGCCAGCAGCTCTACAGGGGGCTACACTGAAGCTTTCTTT
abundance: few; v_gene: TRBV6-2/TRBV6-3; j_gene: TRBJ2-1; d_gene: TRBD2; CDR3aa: CASQPRLAETYNEQFF; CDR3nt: TGTGCCAGCCAACCACGACTAGCGGAAACCTACAATGAGCAGTTCTTC
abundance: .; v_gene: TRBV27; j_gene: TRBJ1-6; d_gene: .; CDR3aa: CASSPHNGDDNSPLHF; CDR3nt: TGTGCCAGCAGTCCACACAACGGCGACGATAATTCACCCCTCCACTTT
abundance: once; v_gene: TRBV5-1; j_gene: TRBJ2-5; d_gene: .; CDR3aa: CASSLGTDIQETQYF; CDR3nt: TGCGCCAGCAGCTTGGGGACAGATATCCAAGAGACCCAGTACTTC
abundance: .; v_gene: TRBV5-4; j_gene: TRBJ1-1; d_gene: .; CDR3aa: CASSLTGGEAFF; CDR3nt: TGTGCCAGCAGCTTGACAGGCGGTGAAGCTTTCTTT
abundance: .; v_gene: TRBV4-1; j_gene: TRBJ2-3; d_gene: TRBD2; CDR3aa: CASSRKDGGYGDTQYF; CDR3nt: TGCGCCAGCAGCCGCAAGGACGGGGGGTATGGAGATACGCAGTATTTT
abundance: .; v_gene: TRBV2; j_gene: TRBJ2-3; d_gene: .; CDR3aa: CASTLADTQYF; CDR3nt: TGTGCCAGCACTTTGGCCGATACGCAGTATTTT
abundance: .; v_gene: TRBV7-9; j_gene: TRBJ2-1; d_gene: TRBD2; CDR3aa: CASSSWEGSSYNEQFF; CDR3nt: TGTGCCAGCAGCTCTTGGGAGGGCAGTTCCTACAATGAGCAGTTCTTC
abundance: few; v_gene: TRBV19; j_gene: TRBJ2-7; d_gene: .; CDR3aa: CASARQSNSYEQYF; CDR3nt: TGTGCCAGCGCGAGACAGAGTAATTCGTACGAGCAGTACTTC
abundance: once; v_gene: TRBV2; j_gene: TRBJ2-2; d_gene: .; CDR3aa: CASSSGTQNTGELFF; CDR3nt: TGTGCCAGCAGCTCCGGGACCCAGAACACCGGGGAGCTGTTTTTT
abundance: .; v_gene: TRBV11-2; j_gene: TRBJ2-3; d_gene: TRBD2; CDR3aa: CASSAPTSGSVTQYF; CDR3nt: TGTGCCAGCAGCGCCCCGACTAGCGGGAGTGTTACGCAGTATTTT
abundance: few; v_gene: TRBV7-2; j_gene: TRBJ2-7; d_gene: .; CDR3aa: CASSLESGPGEQYF; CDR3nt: TGTGCCAGCAGCTTAGAAAGCGGGCCGGGTGAGCAGTACTTC
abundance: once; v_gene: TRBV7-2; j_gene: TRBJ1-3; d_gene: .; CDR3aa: CASSLDAWSGNTIYF; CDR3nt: TGTGCCAGCAGCTTAGACGCTTGGTCTGGAAACACCATATATTTT
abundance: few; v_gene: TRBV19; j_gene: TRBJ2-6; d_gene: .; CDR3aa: CASSTRTRMAGANVLTF; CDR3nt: TGTGCCAGTAGTACCCGGACGAGGATGGCTGGGGCCAACGTCCTGACTTTC
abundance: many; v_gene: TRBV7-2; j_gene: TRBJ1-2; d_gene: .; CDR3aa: CASSLVPNVGAGHLYGYTF; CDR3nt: TGTGCCAGCAGCTTAGTCCCAAACGTCGGGGCAGGCCATCTATATGGCTACACCTTC
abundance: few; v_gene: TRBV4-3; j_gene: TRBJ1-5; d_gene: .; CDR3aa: CASSQDAGGNQPQHF; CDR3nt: TGCGCCAGCAGCCAAGACGCAGGAGGGAATCAGCCCCAGCATTTT
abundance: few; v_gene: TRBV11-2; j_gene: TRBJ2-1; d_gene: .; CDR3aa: CASSPSPGRSEQFF; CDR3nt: TGTGCCAGCAGCCCCTCCCCTGGGAGGAGTGAGCAGTTCTTC
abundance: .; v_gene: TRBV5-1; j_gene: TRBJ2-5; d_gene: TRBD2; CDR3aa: CASSLQRGGQETQYF; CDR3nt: TGCGCCAGCAGCTTGCAGCGGGGGGGCCAAGAGACCCAGTACTTC
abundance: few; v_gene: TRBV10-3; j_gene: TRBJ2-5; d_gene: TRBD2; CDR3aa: CAIGGTSGQETQYF; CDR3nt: TGTGCCATCGGGGGGACTAGCGGCCAAGAGACCCAGTACTTC
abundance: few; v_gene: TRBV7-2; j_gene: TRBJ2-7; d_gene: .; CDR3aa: CASSRATGQTYEQYF; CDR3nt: TGTGCCAGCAGCCGGGCCACAGGGCAAACCTACGAGCAGTACTTC
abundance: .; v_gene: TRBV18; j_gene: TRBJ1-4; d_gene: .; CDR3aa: CASSPQLATNEKLFF; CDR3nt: TGTGCCAGCTCACCGCAACTGGCAACTAATGAAAAACTGTTTTTT
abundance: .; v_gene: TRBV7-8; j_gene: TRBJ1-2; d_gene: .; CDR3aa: CASSSRGGEAGYTF; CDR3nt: TGTGCCAGCAGCTCCCGAGGGGGGGAGGCTGGCTACACCTTC
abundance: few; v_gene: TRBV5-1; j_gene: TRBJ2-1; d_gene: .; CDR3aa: CASSLKGELSIHNEQFF; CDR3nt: TGCGCCAGCAGCTTAAAGGGGGAACTCAGTATCCACAATGAGCAGTTCTTC
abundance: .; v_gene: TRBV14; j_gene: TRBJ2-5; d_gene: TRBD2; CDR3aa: CASSHPWGTSGAPGETQYF; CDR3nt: TGTGCCAGCAGCCACCCCTGGGGGACTAGCGGGGCCCCGGGGGAGACCCAGTACTTC
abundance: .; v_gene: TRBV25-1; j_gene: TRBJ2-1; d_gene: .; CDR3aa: CASSEQQFGNEQFF; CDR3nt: TGTGCCAGCAGTGAACAGCAGTTCGGGAATGAGCAGTTCTTC
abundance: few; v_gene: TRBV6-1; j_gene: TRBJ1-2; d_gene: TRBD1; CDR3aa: CATQGGGDGYTF; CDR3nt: TGTGCCACCCAGGGAGGGGGCGATGGCTACACCTTC
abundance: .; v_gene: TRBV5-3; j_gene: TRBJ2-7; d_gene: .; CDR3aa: CASSVTNDEQYF; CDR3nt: TGTGCCAGCAGCGTGACTAACGACGAGCAGTACTTC
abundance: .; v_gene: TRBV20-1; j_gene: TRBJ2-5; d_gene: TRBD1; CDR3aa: CSARGDSDQETQYF; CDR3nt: TGCAGTGCTAGGGGGGACAGCGACCAAGAGACCCAGTACTTC
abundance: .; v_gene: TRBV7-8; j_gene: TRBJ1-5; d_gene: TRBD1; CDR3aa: CASSGDPTGGEQPQHF; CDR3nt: TGTGCCAGCAGCGGAGACCCAACAGGGGGGGAACAGCCCCAGCATTTT
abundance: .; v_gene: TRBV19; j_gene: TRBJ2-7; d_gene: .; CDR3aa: CASSIGYSTYEQYF; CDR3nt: TGTGCCAGTAGTATTGGGTACAGCACCTACGAGCAGTACTTC
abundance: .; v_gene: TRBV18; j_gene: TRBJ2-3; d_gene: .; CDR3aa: CASSPTDRDTQYF; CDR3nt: TGTGCCAGCTCACCCACAGACAGGGATACGCAGTATTTT
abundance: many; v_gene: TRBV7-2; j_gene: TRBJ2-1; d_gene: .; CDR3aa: CASSWAGYNEQFF; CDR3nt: TGTGCCAGCAGCTGGGCGGGCTACAATGAGCAGTTCTTC
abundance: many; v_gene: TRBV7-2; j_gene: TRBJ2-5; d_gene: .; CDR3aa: CASSPHATHF; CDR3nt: TGTGCCAGCAGCCCACATGCTACACACTTC
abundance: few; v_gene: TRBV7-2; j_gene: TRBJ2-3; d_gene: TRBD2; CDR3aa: CASSLAWGLVGDTQYF; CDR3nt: TGTGCCAGCAGCTTAGCGTGGGGACTAGTCGGAGATACGCAGTATTTT
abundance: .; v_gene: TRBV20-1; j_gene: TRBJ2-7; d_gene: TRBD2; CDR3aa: CSARDPESGSFEQYF; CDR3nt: TGCAGTGCTAGAGATCCGGAAAGCGGGAGCTTCGAGCAGTACTTC